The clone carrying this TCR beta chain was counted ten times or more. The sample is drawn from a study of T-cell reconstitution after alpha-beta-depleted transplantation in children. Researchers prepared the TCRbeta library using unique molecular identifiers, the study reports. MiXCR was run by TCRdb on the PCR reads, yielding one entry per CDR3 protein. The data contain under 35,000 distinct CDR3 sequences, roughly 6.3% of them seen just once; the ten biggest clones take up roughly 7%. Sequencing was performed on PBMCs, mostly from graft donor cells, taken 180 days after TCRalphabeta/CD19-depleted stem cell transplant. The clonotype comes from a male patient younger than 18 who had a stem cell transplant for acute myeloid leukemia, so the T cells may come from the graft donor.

CDR3 amino acids: CASSVGTASNQPQHF. For the CDR3, the DNA is TGCGCCAGCAGCGTGGGGACAGCAAGCAATCAGCCCCAGCATTTT. The V call is TRBV5-1, the J call TRBJ1-5, with 7 bases lining up with TRBD1. CDR3 length: 15 amino acids. Trimming at V came to 4 bases and at J to 1 base, leaving 5 bases not matched to a gene. Germline V gene data show CDR1 as SGHRS and CDR2 as YFSETQ.